This TCR beta chain was retrieved from a study of T cells after yellow fever vaccination. The study's findings and limits: The CD4 and CD8 compartments had a small share of their clonotypes in common.

This clonotype has only a few counts. What it binds is not known. This CDR3 has 15 amino acids. V lost 6 bases to trimming and J lost 1 base, with 12 bases between them. Each CDR3 protein is one row after TCRdb ran MiXCR on the 5' RACE reads. The sample comprises a few hundred thousand distinct CDR3 sequences, roughly 5% of which are singletons, and 2.5% to 4% rests with the top ten. The clonotype was recovered from a young man who received the YFV17D yellow fever vaccine. The rearrangement joins TRBV12-3 or TRBV12-4 to TRBJ2-2; D may be TRBD1 (6 bases). Sequenced material: CD4+ T cells sorted from PBMCs, taken on the day of the yellow fever booster vaccination. Here the CDR3 DNA reads TGTGCCAGCAGGGGGGACACCGAGAACACCGGGGAGCTGTTTTTT. This translates into CASRGDTENTGELFF.